The source of this T cell receptor (beta chain) is a study of blood T cell repertoires in COVID-19. Study information: Sites across the United States, Italy and Spain contributed samples from acute and convalescent COVID-19.

This CDR3 comprises 14 residues. V lost 3 bases to trimming and J lost 3 bases; unmatched junction nucleotides: 1. Germline V gives CDR1 MNHEY, CDR2 SVGAGI. Assay: immunoSEQ multiplex PCR; the TCRdb copy retains only in-frame clones and omits some. The sample records approximately 150,000 clones, roughly 84% being singletons. The rearrangement joins TRBV6-5 to TRBJ2-1; TRBD1 aligns across 8 bases. The clonotype originates from a man aged 40-50 years with acute or convalescent COVID-19. The sequenced material came from peripheral blood. This CDR3 reads CASSYGQGYNEQFF. The CDR3 DNA follows: TGTGCCAGCAGTTATGGACAGGGCTACAATGAGCAGTTCTTC.